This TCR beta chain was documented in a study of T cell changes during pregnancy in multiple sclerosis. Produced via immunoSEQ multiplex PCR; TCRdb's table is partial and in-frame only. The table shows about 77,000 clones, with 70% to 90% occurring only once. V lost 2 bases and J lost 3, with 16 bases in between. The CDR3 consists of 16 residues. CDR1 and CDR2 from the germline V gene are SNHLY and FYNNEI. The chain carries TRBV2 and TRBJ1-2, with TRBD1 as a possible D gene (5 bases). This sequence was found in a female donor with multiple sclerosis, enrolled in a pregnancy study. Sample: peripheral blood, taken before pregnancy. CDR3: CASSERREWGHYGYTF. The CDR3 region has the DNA TGTGCCAGCAGTGAACGGAGGGAATGGGGCCACTATGGCTACACCTTC.